Listed below are T cell receptor beta chains from one sample, sequenced in a study of beta chain features in type 1 diabetes. Produced via immunoSEQ multiplex PCR; TCRdb's table is partial and in-frame only. This sample has about 250,000 clones, with 12% to 15% found just once. The material sequenced was naive CD4+ T cells from blood. The origin of the receptors is a woman between 40 and 55 years old in good health. Each CDR3 is given with its conserved first and last residue. The D gene is left open where the match is weak. Clone size is given for some rows only: seen once, a few or many times, or a class if the clone is expanded.

CDR3nt: TGCGCCAGCAGCTTGTCCGGGACAGCCCTCGAGCAGTACTTC
CDR3aa: CASSLSGTALEQYF
v_gene: TRBV5-1
abundance: .
j_gene: TRBJ2-7
d_gene: TRBD1

CDR3nt: TGTGCCAGCAGCGTAGCCGGGACAGGGTCTTACTATGGCTACACCTTC
CDR3aa: CASSVAGTGSYYGYTF
v_gene: TRBV9
abundance: few
j_gene: TRBJ1-2
d_gene: TRBD1

CDR3nt: TGTGCCAGCCGAACTAGCGGCGCCTACGAGCAGTACTTC
CDR3aa: CASRTSGAYEQYF
v_gene: TRBV6-1
abundance: .
j_gene: TRBJ2-7
d_gene: TRBD2

CDR3nt: TGTGCCAGCTCACCCCTATCGACAGGGGCCGGCGGGGAGCTGTTTTTT
CDR3aa: CASSPLSTGAGGELFF
v_gene: TRBV18
abundance: few
j_gene: TRBJ2-2
d_gene: TRBD1

CDR3nt: TGTGCCAGCAGTGGGAAGGGGACACTCTTTTATGGCTACACCTTC
CDR3aa: CASSGKGTLFYGYTF
v_gene: TRBV25-1
abundance: .
j_gene: TRBJ1-2
d_gene: .

CDR3nt: TGTGCCAGTAGTGCGCGGGACCGTGAGGTCTATGGCTACACCTTC
CDR3aa: CASSARDREVYGYTF
v_gene: TRBV19
abundance: .
j_gene: TRBJ1-2
d_gene: .

CDR3nt: TGTGCCAGCAGTGAAGATAAGCAGGGGATATTTTCTTTTGGCTACACCTTC
CDR3aa: CASSEDKQGIFSFGYTF
v_gene: TRBV2
abundance: few
j_gene: TRBJ1-2
d_gene: .

CDR3nt: TGTGCCAGCAGTTTCAGGACAGGGGGGGAGCTGTTTTTT
CDR3aa: CASSFRTGGELFF
v_gene: TRBV6-5
abundance: .
j_gene: TRBJ2-2
d_gene: TRBD1

CDR3nt: TGTGCCAGCAGCGCCCCCGGGTCCTACAATGAGCAGTTCTTC
CDR3aa: CASSAPGSYNEQFF
v_gene: TRBV5-4
abundance: few
j_gene: TRBJ2-1
d_gene: .

CDR3nt: TGTGCCACCGCCGGGACAGGGGCCTCCTACGAGCAGTACTTC
CDR3aa: CATAGTGASYEQYF
v_gene: TRBV27
abundance: .
j_gene: TRBJ2-7
d_gene: TRBD1

CDR3nt: TGTGCCAGCAGCCAAGATTCGGGATTTAATTCACCCCTCCACTTT
CDR3aa: CASSQDSGFNSPLHF
v_gene: TRBV14
abundance: .
j_gene: TRBJ1-6
d_gene: .

CDR3nt: TGCGCCAGCAGCCTCGACAGGGGGACGGAGAATGAGCAGTTCTTC
CDR3aa: CASSLDRGTENEQFF
v_gene: TRBV4-3
abundance: few
j_gene: TRBJ2-1
d_gene: TRBD1

CDR3nt: TGTGCCAGCAGTTACTCGAGGACCGTTCCTGGGGGGGGGCAGTATTTT
CDR3aa: CASSYSRTVPGGGQYF
v_gene: TRBV6-5
abundance: few
j_gene: TRBJ2-3
d_gene: TRBD2

CDR3nt: TGCGCCAGCAGTTTAGAGGACTACGAGCAGTACTTC
CDR3aa: CASSLEDYEQYF
v_gene: TRBV5-1
abundance: few
j_gene: TRBJ2-7
d_gene: .

CDR3nt: TGTGCCAGCAGTTACTCAACAGGGAAGATACAGCCCCAGCATTTT
CDR3aa: CASSYSTGKIQPQHF
v_gene: TRBV6-6
abundance: .
j_gene: TRBJ1-5
d_gene: .

CDR3nt: TGTGCCACCAGTAACCCGACAGGAGACTATGGCTACACCTTC
CDR3aa: CATSNPTGDYGYTF
v_gene: TRBV15
abundance: once
j_gene: TRBJ1-2
d_gene: .